This is a list of T cell receptor beta chains from one sample in a study of blood T cell repertoires in COVID-19. Method: immunoSEQ multiplex PCR; TCRdb's copy keeps in-frame clones and lacks some. The sample yields 150,000 or so clones, about 80% seen once. The sequenced sample consisted of peripheral blood. These TCRs come from an older woman with acute or convalescent COVID-19. Each CDR3 is given with its conserved first and last residue. The order of the fields is J gene, V gene, clone size, D gene, CDR3 protein, CDR3 DNA. D genes are given only for firm matches. The listing skips clone size in some rows; elsewhere it reads once, few, many or a size class.

TRBJ2-3 TRBV30 once . CAWSLNYGPGDTQYF TGTGCCTGGAGTCTGAATTATGGGCCCGGAGATACGCAGTATTTT
TRBJ2-3 TRBV5-1 . TRBD2 CASSLGTSRITDTQYF TGCGCCAGCAGCTTGGGGACTAGCCGAATAACAGATACGCAGTATTTT
TRBJ1-2 TRBV19 . . CASSPQNYGYTF TGTGCCAGTAGTCCACAGAACTATGGCTACACCTTC
TRBJ1-1 TRBV5-1 . . CASSVGANTEAFF TGCGCCAGCAGCGTGGGGGCGAACACTGAAGCTTTCTTT
TRBJ2-2 TRBV5-1 . TRBD1 CASSRLDRDTGELFF TGCGCCAGCAGCCGGTTGGACAGGGACACCGGGGAGCTGTTTTTT
TRBJ1-3 TRBV6-5 few . CATKDSSAGNTIYF TGTGCCACAAAAGACAGTTCAGCTGGAAACACCATATATTTT
TRBJ1-6 TRBV18 . . CATTGNTNSPLHF TGTGCCACCACCGGCAATACTAATTCGCCCCTCCACTTT
TRBJ1-1 TRBV30 . . CAWGVQAKAFF TGTGCCTGGGGGGTCCAGGCGAAGGCTTTCTTT
TRBJ2-2 TRBV4-2 . TRBD1 CASSQASGQGLNTGELFF TGTGCCAGCAGCCAAGCCTCGGGACAGGGGCTTAACACCGGGGAGCTGTTTTTT
TRBJ2-4 TRBV18 . TRBD1 CASSPPHGTGSNIQYF TGTGCCAGCTCACCACCACATGGGACAGGGAGCAACATTCAGTACTTC
TRBJ1-4 TRBV3-1/TRBV3-2 . . CASSPPEGGSNEKLFF TGTGCCAGCAGCCCACCCGAAGGAGGAAGCAACGAAAAACTGTTTTTT
TRBJ1-5 TRBV19 . . CASSIPVGMGNQPQHF TGTGCCAGTAGTATCCCGGTTGGTATGGGCAATCAGCCCCAGCATTTT
TRBJ2-3 TRBV7-3 . TRBD2 CASSSNPTSGVTDTQYF TGTGCCAGCAGCTCAAACCCGACTAGCGGGGTCACAGATACGCAGTATTTT
TRBJ2-2 TRBV9 . . CASSVGVGNTGELFF TGTGCCAGCAGCGTAGGCGTCGGGAACACCGGGGAGCTGTTTTTT
TRBJ1-2 TRBV6-4 . . CASRAGSGSYGYTF TGTGCCAGTCGAGCGGGCTCTGGGAGCTATGGCTACACCTTC
TRBJ1-6 TRBV19 . . CASSWSSYNSPLHF TGTGCCAGTAGTTGGAGCTCCTATAATTCACCCCTCCACTTT
TRBJ2-1 TRBV10-3 . TRBD2 CAIRVSGVGEQFF TGTGCCATCAGGGTAAGCGGGGTAGGAGAGCAGTTCTTC
TRBJ2-1 TRBV7-9 . TRBD1 CASSLRQGGYYNEQFF TGTGCCAGCAGCCTACGACAGGGGGGTTACTACAATGAGCAGTTCTTC
TRBJ2-3 TRBV6-1 . TRBD2 CASSEAISGGGTDTQYF TGTGCCAGCAGTGAGGCGATTAGCGGGGGGGGCACAGATACGCAGTATTTT
TRBJ2-3 TRBV5-1 . . CASSLLAGGVSDTQYF TGCGCCAGCAGCTTGTTGGCTGGCGGGGTTTCAGATACGCAGTATTTT
TRBJ1-6 TRBV10-2 . TRBD1 CASSDLMGTGFSPLHF TGCGCCAGCAGTGATCTTATGGGGACAGGGTTCTCACCCCTCCACTTT
TRBJ2-1 TRBV3-1/TRBV3-2 once TRBD2 CASSQAFPARSGAEQFF TGTGCCAGCAGCCAAGCCTTTCCCGCGCGCAGCGGGGCTGAGCAGTTCTTC
TRBJ2-7 TRBV28 many . CASSLMGAHEQYF TGTGCCAGCAGTTTGATGGGGGCCCACGAGCAGTACTTC
TRBJ1-1 TRBV7-9 . TRBD1 CASSPPRGHTEAFF TGTGCCAGCAGCCCGCCCAGGGGGCACACTGAAGCTTTCTTT
TRBJ1-1 TRBV7-9 . TRBD1 CASSRTGGTEAFF TGTGCCAGCAGCAGGACAGGGGGCACTGAAGCTTTCTTT
TRBJ1-5 TRBV2 . TRBD1 CASRVDRANPNQPQHF TGTGCCAGCAGGGTGGACAGGGCGAATCCTAATCAGCCCCAGCATTTT
TRBJ1-2 TRBV4-1 . TRBD1 CASSHTGGYGYTF TGCGCCAGCAGCCACACAGGGGGATATGGCTACACCTTC
TRBJ2-1 TRBV6-1 . TRBD2 CASSENLADNYNEQFF TGTGCCAGCAGTGAAAACCTAGCGGATAACTACAATGAGCAGTTCTTC
TRBJ1-2 TRBV28 . . CASSFRTYGYTF TGTGCCAGCAGTTTCCGCACTTATGGCTACACCTTC
TRBJ2-2 TRBV6-5 . TRBD1 CASSPTGSPGLFF TGTGCCAGCAGTCCGACAGGGAGCCCCGGGCTGTTTTTT
TRBJ1-2 TRBV6-5 . TRBD1 CASSQPETGGVGYTF TGTGCCAGCAGTCAACCGGAGACAGGGGGTGTTGGCTACACCTTC
TRBJ1-4 TRBV6-5 . TRBD1 CASSYGTGTNEKLFF TGTGCCAGCAGTTACGGGACAGGGACTAATGAAAAACTGTTTTTT
TRBJ1-2 TRBV7-3 . TRBD1 CASSLNTGGGYTF TGTGCCAGCAGCTTGAATACAGGGGGCGGCTACACCTTC
TRBJ1-2 TRBV7-5 . . CARSSTSRGRDYGYTF TGTGCCAGAAGCTCGACCAGCAGGGGGCGGGACTATGGCTACACCTTC
TRBJ2-3 TRBV11-3 . TRBD1 CASSLDPDRGHGDTQYF TGTGCCAGCAGCTTAGATCCCGACAGGGGGCATGGAGATACGCAGTATTTT
TRBJ1-6 TRBV6-5 few . CASSRGDNADSPLHF TGTGCCAGCAGCCGGGGGGACAATGCGGATTCACCCCTCCACTTT